This T cell receptor (beta chain) originates from a study of cytomegalovirus exposure and HLA in healthy donors. Study-wide results and caveats: Equally common other TCR beta chains were less clonally expanded than HLA-associated ones, a later analysis found. A reported reduction in N-insertions relative to the roughly 710-donor mean was seen in an Asian-associated ancestry cluster in a later analysis.

Notes on this clone: The target antigen is unknown.

PCR was performed using 60 Vbeta and 13 Jbeta primers. Assay used: immunoSEQ multiplex PCR; TCRdb lists only in-frame clones, some missing. The sample has roughly 100,000 clones, about 83% seen once. Per germline, CDR1 LGHNT and CDR2 FRNRAP. V lost 1 base to trimming and J lost 6 bases, with 3 bases between them. The CDR3 runs 11 residues. The chain has TRBV12-5 and TRBJ2-5; D remains ambiguous. The sample taken for sequencing was PBMCs. This TCR was sampled from a female donor in good health and CMV-seropositive. The CDR3 DNA sequence: TGTGCTAGTGGTTTGGGGCAGACCCAGTACTTC. It specifies CASGLGQTQYF.